Included here is one TCR beta chain sequence, with context. This sample was included in a study of blood T cell repertoires in COVID-19. TCRdb's table, derived via immunoSEQ multiplex PCR, lists solely in-frame clones and lacks some. The sample holds over 250,000 clones, around 80% seen once. Germline V gene lookup returns CDR1 MNHEY and CDR2 SVGEGT. The CDR3 length is 13 residues. V shed 6 bases and J shed 8 bases, with 16 bases lying between them. This receptor was taken from a man between 25 and 39 years old with acute COVID-19. Sequencing input: PBMCs or T cells enriched from blood (not recorded which). The chain carries TRBV6-2 or TRBV6-3 and TRBJ1-1; weak D call: TRBD1 (6 bases). Here the CDR3 reads CASSRWHREEAFF. The CDR3 DNA follows: TGTGCCAGCAGCCGTTGGCACAGGGAGGAAGCTTTCTTT.